Shown below are 31 T cell receptor beta chains from a single sample sequenced in a study of OX40 agonist ivuxolimab in advanced cancers. Here immunoSEQ multiplex PCR was the method, and the copy in TCRdb shows in-frame clones only, minus some. The table has 50,000 to 60,000 clones, over 65% seen once. The sequenced sample was CD4+ or CD8+ T cells sorted from blood, obtained in a trial of the OX40 agonist ivuxolimab. The receptors were sampled from an adult with an advanced solid tumor such as melanoma, head and neck, liver or kidney cancer.

This clone was detected only once. This chain uses TRBV6-1 with TRBJ2-1, with D perhaps matching TRBD2 (6 bases). Germline CDR1 reads MNHNS; CDR2 reads SASEGT. There are 15 residues in the CDR3. V was cut by 2 bases and J by 0 bases, with 8 bases left in between. CDR3 region: CASSERRASYNEQFF. CDR3 in DNA: TGTGCCAGCAGTGAACGGAGGGCCTCCTACAATGAGCAGTTCTTC.

The chain is built from TRBV4-1 and TRBJ2-7, with TRBD2 matching 9 bases. Germline V gene data show CDR1 as MGHRA and CDR2 as YSYEKL. The CDR3 covers 16 residues. J lost 3 bases, V lost 3 bases, and 9 bases had no gene match. Here the CDR3 DNA reads TGCGCCAGCAGCCAGGTCCTTAGCGGGAGCAACTACGAGCAGTACTTC. Its protein is CASSQVLSGSNYEQYF.

The chain has TRBV27 and TRBJ1-4, with 12 bases matching TRBD1. The CDR3 is made up of 20 amino acids. In germline, CDR1 is MNHEY, CDR2 SMNVEV (reference sequence). Trimming removed 5 bases from V and 2 bases from J; junction bases left unmatched: 15. This CDR3 is CASSRRTGTGGGATNEKLFF. The CDR3 DNA reads TGTGCCAGCAGTCGCCGAACCGGGACAGGGGGCGGTGCGACTAATGAAAAACTGTTTTTT.

This clone was detected a few times. V gene TRBV19 combines with J gene TRBJ1-1, with D maybe TRBD1 (6 bases). V was shortened by 6 bases and J by 6 bases, with 14 bases between the two germline ends. The CDR3 extends over 13 amino acids. Germline CDR1 is LNHDA and CDR2 is SQIVND (reference sequence). This CDR3 reads CASRGDIRAEAFF. The CDR3 coding sequence is TGTGCCAGTAGGGGGGACATACGGGCTGAAGCTTTCTTT.

The rearrangement joins TRBV5-1 to TRBJ2-5; 9 bases match TRBD1. The CDR3 extends over 15 amino acids. J gave up 9 bases and V 5 bases, and 14 bases lay outside the gene matches. Per the germline V gene, CDR1 is SGHRS and CDR2 is YFSETQ. CDR3 protein: CASRPLGQGGEAQYF. The CDR3 DNA sequence: TGCGCCAGCAGACCACTGGGACAGGGCGGGGAGGCCCAGTACTTC.

This rearrangement joins TRBV11-3 to TRBJ2-3; D is unresolved. The CDR3 runs 15 residues. V dropped 5 bases and J dropped 2 bases, with 14 bases sitting between them. Germline CDR1 SGHNT, CDR2 YENEEA. CDR3: CASSPRMRYTDTQYF. The CDR3 DNA sequence: TGTGCCAGCAGCCCACGGATGCGGTACACAGATACGCAGTATTTT.

This rearrangement joins TRBV4-2 to TRBJ2-7; D is ambiguous. V was cut by 0 bases and J by 2 bases, with 23 bases left in between. Germline V gene lookup returns CDR1 LGHNA and CDR2 YNFKEQ. This CDR3 contains 19 residues. Here the CDR3 reads CASSQEFLGYGAQPYEQYF. The DNA for the CDR3 is TGTGCCAGCAGCCAAGAGTTCTTAGGTTATGGAGCCCAACCCTACGAGCAGTACTTC.

The gene calls are TRBV30 and TRBJ1-3; no firm D call. Trimming took 2 bases from V and 0 from J, leaving 8 bases between them. CDR1 and CDR2 from the germline V gene are GTSNPN and SVGIG (reference sequence). The CDR3 runs to 14 residues. This chain's CDR3 is CAWSSRVSGNTIYF. CDR3 nucleotide sequence: TGTGCCTGGAGTTCAAGGGTCTCTGGAAACACCATATATTTT.

The gene calls are TRBV15 and TRBJ1-2; perhaps TRBD1 as D (6 bases). Looked up from germline, CDR1 is LNHNV and CDR2 is YYDKDF (reference sequence). The CDR3 has 15 amino acids. The V end was cut by 1 base, the J end by 1 base, with 10 bases between. For the CDR3, the DNA is TGTGCCACCAGCAGAGCCACAGGGCTTAACTATGGCTACACCTTC. It encodes CATSRATGLNYGYTF. Complete variable domain (other parts from reference TRBV15 and TRBJ1-2): DAMVIQNPRYQVTQFGKPVTLSCSQTLNHNVMYWYQQKSSQAPKLLFHYYDKDFNNEADTPDNFQSRRPNTSFCFLDIRSPGLGDTAMYLCATSRATGLNYGYTFGSGTRLTVV.

The V gene is TRBV6-1, the J gene TRBJ1-5, with no clear D. Germline loops: CDR1 MNHNS, CDR2 SASEGT. Between the trimmed V and J ends, which lost 2 bases and 3 bases, there was a span of 8 bases. The CDR3 is 14 amino acids. For the CDR3, the DNA is TGTGCCAGCAGTGAACAGCCGCTCAATCAGCCCCAGCATTTT. Translating it yields CASSEQPLNQPQHF.

J is TRBJ1-2 and V is TRBV19, with 7 bases fitting TRBD1. V gave up 3 bases and J gave up 7 bases; unmatched junction bases: 8. This CDR3 comprises 14 residues. Germline lookup yields CDR1 LNHDA and CDR2 SQIVND (reference sequence). CDR3 loop: CASSIDRASVGYTF. The CDR3 DNA sequence: TGTGCCAGTAGTATCGACAGGGCGTCGGTTGGCTACACCTTC.

V gene TRBV29-1 combines with J gene TRBJ1-1; D is undetermined. Per the germline V gene, CDR1 is SQVTM and CDR2 is ANQGSEA. The CDR3 is 13 residues long. The ends were cut back, 6 bases at V and 8 bases at J, with 19 bases in the middle. For the CDR3, the DNA is TGCAGCGTGACTAAGCATGGGTTTCGAGAAGCTTTCTTT. Protein: CSVTKHGFREAFF.

CDR3: CASSLGGRPFQPQHF. CDR3 nucleotides: TGTGCCAGCAGCTTGGGAGGGCGGCCGTTTCAGCCCCAGCATTTT. J is TRBJ1-5 and V is TRBV5-6, with D hard to call. The V end lost 0 bases, the J end lost 6 bases, and 13 bases lay between the germline ends. This CDR3 has 15 amino acids. CDR1 is SGHDT, CDR2 YYEEEE, per germline.

This sequence joins TRBV5-1 and TRBJ1-1; 9 bases map to TRBD1. CDR1 SGHRS and CDR2 YFSETQ come from the germline V gene. CDR3 length equals 14 residues. V was pared by 7 bases and J by 5 bases, with 9 bases of the junction left unmatched. This CDR3 is CASRTGTGRTEAFF. DNA for the CDR3: TGCGCCAGCCGTACCGGGACAGGGAGAACTGAAGCTTTCTTT.

This chain uses TRBV7-3 with TRBJ2-3; the match to TRBD2 covers 9 bases. With V trimmed by 4 bases and J by 6 bases, 8 bases remained unmatched. CDR3 length equals 15 residues. The germline V gene has CDR1 SGHTA and CDR2 FQGTGA. This chain's CDR3 is CASSSAGGPGDTQYF. The CDR3 DNA reads TGTGCCAGCAGCTCCGCGGGGGGGCCCGGGGATACGCAGTATTTT.

Only a few counts were recorded for this clone. The V and J genes are TRBV18 and TRBJ2-1, with 8 bases that match TRBD1. There are 17 residues in the CDR3. The V gene's germline CDR1 is KGHSH and CDR2 LQKENI. The junction had 11 bases not matched to a gene; V was cut back by 5 bases and J by 2 bases. CDR3 sequence: CASSAINRGRTYNEQFF. The CDR3, as DNA: TGTGCCAGCTCAGCCATCAACAGGGGGAGGACCTACAATGAGCAGTTCTTC.

The rearrangement uses TRBV5-1 and TRBJ2-5; 9 nucleotides agree with TRBD1. There are 14 residues in the CDR3. Looked up from germline, CDR1 is SGHRS and CDR2 is YFSETQ. Trimming removed 6 bases from V and 2 bases from J; junction bases left unmatched: 5. The CDR3 DNA sequence: TGCGCCAGCACCCGGGACAGGGCACAAGAGACCCAGTACTTC. Its translation is CASTRDRAQETQYF. Full variable domain (outside the CDR3, taken from reference TRBV5-1 and TRBJ2-5): KAGVTQTPRYLIKTRGQQVTLSCSPISGHRSVSWYQQTPGQGLQFLFEYFSETQRNKGNFPGRFSGRQFSNSRSEMNVSTLELGDSALYLCASTRDRAQETQYFGPGTRLLVL.

CDR3 protein: CASSRGLAGLQETQYF. As DNA, the CDR3 is TGTGCCAGCTCACGGGGACTAGCGGGGCTGCAAGAGACCCAGTACTTC. The chain carries TRBV18 and TRBJ2-5; TRBD2 matches at 13 bases. Germline CDR1 is KGHSH and CDR2 is LQKENI. The CDR3 has 16 residues. V lost 4 bases and J lost 2; bases outside the gene matches: 4.

This chain joins TRBV19 and TRBJ1-6; the D is unclear. V lost 6 bases to trimming and J lost 0 bases, with 6 bases between them. CDR1 and CDR2 from the germline V gene are LNHDA and SQIVND (reference sequence). CDR3 length equals 14 residues. CDR3 region: CASRGSSYNSPLHF. CDR3 bases: TGTGCCAGTAGGGGAAGCTCCTATAATTCACCCCTCCACTTT.

By frequency in the sample, this clone is medium-sized. A junction boundary mismatches the germline segment, possibly from a read error. V and J are TRBV7-7 and TRBJ2-2; 8 bases are a match to TRBD2. Germline V gene sequence: CDR1 SSHAT, CDR2 FNYEAQ (reference sequence). There are 15 residues in the CDR3. CDR3 residues: CASSSSGSNSGELFF. DNA of the CDR3: TGTGCTAGCAGCTCCAGCGGGAGTAATTCCGGGGAGCTGTTTTTT.

The V and J genes are TRBV11-2 and TRBJ2-2; D is uncertain. Per the germline V gene, CDR1 is SGHAT and CDR2 is FQNNGV. Trimming pared 4 bases from V and 3 bases from J, leaving 9 bases between. The CDR3 contains 14 residues. The CDR3 DNA reads as TGTGCCAGCAGCTGGACGGTTGACACCGGGGAGCTGTTTTTT. It encodes CASSWTVDTGELFF.

The chain recombines TRBV19 with TRBJ1-5; D gene uncertain. V was cut by 3 bases and J by 4 bases, with 4 bases left in between. The CDR3 length is 12 residues. Germline lookup yields CDR1 LNHDA and CDR2 SQIVND (reference sequence). CDR3 loop: CASSIGNQPQHF. As DNA, the CDR3 is TGTGCCAGTAGTATTGGGAATCAGCCCCAGCATTTT.

This clone was picked up a small number of times. The genes are TRBV14 and TRBJ1-6; 7 positions agree with TRBD1. J was trimmed by 4 bases and V by 6 bases; bases with no gene match: 6. The CDR3 spans 15 residues. Germline V gene lookup returns CDR1 SGHDN and CDR2 FVKESK. For the CDR3, the DNA is TGTGCCAGCAGTGCGGACAGGAGATATAATTCACCCCTCCACTTT. It specifies CASSADRRYNSPLHF.

The chain employs TRBV6-1 and TRBJ2-5; 7 positions agree with TRBD1. CDR1 and CDR2 from the germline V gene are MNHNS and SASEGT. With 4 bases clipped from V and 3 bases from J, the junction kept 11 bases outside the gene matches. The CDR3 contains 16 residues. The CDR3 loop is CASSGLWDSHKETQYF. CDR3 nucleotide sequence: TGTGCCAGCAGTGGGCTGTGGGACAGCCATAAAGAGACCCAGTACTTC.

The genes are TRBV30 and TRBJ1-2, with D unclear. Germline CDR1 and CDR2: GTSNPN and SVGIG (reference sequence). This CDR3 region has 12 residues. Deletions cut 0 bases from V and 2 bases from J, with 4 bases between. The CDR3 here is CAWSVSNYGYTF. The DNA for the CDR3 is TGTGCCTGGAGTGTATCAAACTATGGCTACACCTTC. The entire variable domain, with the rest obtained from reference TRBV30 and TRBJ1-2, is as follows: SQTIHQWPATLVQPVGSPLSLECTVEGTSNPNLYWYRQAAGRGLQLLFYSVGIGQISSEVPQNLSASRPQDRQFILSSKKLLLSDSGFYLCAWSVSNYGYTFGSGTRLTVV.

The V call is TRBV27, the J call TRBJ1-5; a weak D match, TRBD1 (5 bases). The germline V gene encodes CDR1 MNHEY and CDR2 SMNVEV (reference sequence). The CDR3 runs to 15 residues. Trimming left V 5 bases short and J 2 bases short, with 13 bases between. The CDR3 bases are TGTGCCAGCAGTCCCGGGGGGAAAGGCAATCAGCCCCAGCATTTT. It is translated as CASSPGGKGNQPQHF.

This chain joins TRBV2 and TRBJ1-2, with D possibly TRBD1 on 5 matching bases. This CDR3 is 14 amino acids long. Germline lookup yields CDR1 SNHLY and CDR2 FYNNEI. V was trimmed by 6 bases and J by 5 bases, leaving 16 bases between them. CDR3 bases: TGTGCCAGCAGGGGACCGTGGGGGTCTTATGGCTACACCTTC. Encoded protein: CASRGPWGSYGYTF.

This chain uses TRBV5-1 with TRBJ1-1; D gene uncertain. This CDR3 contains 15 residues. The V gene lost 1 base and the J gene lost 5 bases, with 15 bases spanning the gap. Per the germline V gene, CDR1 is SGHRS and CDR2 is YFSETQ. For the CDR3, the DNA is TGCGCCAGCAGCTTGACTGACCAGGTAGGGACTGAAGCTTTCTTT. This translates into CASSLTDQVGTEAFF.

This chain links TRBV5-4 with TRBJ2-1; 12 nucleotides align to TRBD2. The germline CDR1 and CDR2 sequences are SGHNT and YYREEE (reference sequence). V gave up 1 base and J gave up 9 bases; unmatched junction bases: 2. This CDR3 comprises 14 residues. In DNA, the CDR3 is TGTGCCAGCAGCTTGAGACTAGCGGGAGTTGAGCAGTTCTTC. Its translation is CASSLRLAGVEQFF.

The rearrangement uses TRBV28 and TRBJ2-7; no reliable D call. The length of the CDR3 is 12 residues. V shed 8 bases and J shed 2 bases, with 10 bases lying between them. Germline CDR1 reads MDHEN; CDR2 reads SYDVKM. DNA of the CDR3: TGTGCCAGCCTCCAAGGGACCTACGAGCAGTACTTC. Translated: CASLQGTYEQYF.

This chain uses TRBV6-1 with TRBJ1-4; 9 bases map to TRBD1. CDR1 MNHNS and CDR2 SASEGT come from the germline V gene. The CDR3 has 14 residues. With 3 bases clipped from V and 7 bases from J, the junction kept 3 bases outside the gene matches. CDR3 residues: CASSEGQGFEKLFF. DNA of the CDR3: TGTGCCAGCAGTGAGGGACAGGGTTTTGAAAAACTGTTTTTT.